These T cell receptor beta chains were read from a single sample in a study of blood T cell repertoires in COVID-19. Sequencing used immunoSEQ multiplex PCR; TCRdb keeps in-frame clones, though not all of them. The top ten clones hold more than 30% of a sample with some 63,000 clones, around three quarters of them seen once. Sample: peripheral blood. The receptors shown here come from a human donor in a cohort sampled during active COVID-19. CDR3s include the opening cysteine and the closing phenylalanine or tryptophan. The order of the fields is clone size, D gene, V gene, J gene, CDR3 DNA, CDR3 protein. D genes are given only for firm matches. Where a row states a size, it is once, few, many or the class of an expanded clone; other rows omit it.

abundance: -; d_gene: -; v_gene: TRBV3-1/TRBV3-2; j_gene: TRBJ2-5; CDR3nt: TGTGCCAGCAGCCAAGGGAGGGAGTGGGCAGAGACCCAGTACTTC; CDR3aa: CASSQGREWAETQYF
abundance: -; d_gene: -; v_gene: TRBV19; j_gene: TRBJ2-3; CDR3nt: TGTGCCAGTAGTAAGGCTAGCGCACAAAGGACAGATACGCAGTATTTT; CDR3aa: CASSKASAQRTDTQYF
abundance: -; d_gene: -; v_gene: TRBV7-9; j_gene: TRBJ2-1; CDR3nt: TGTGCCAGCAGCTTATGGGACATGCGCTCCTACAATGAGCAGTTCTTC; CDR3aa: CASSLWDMRSYNEQFF
abundance: -; d_gene: -; v_gene: TRBV11-2; j_gene: TRBJ2-4; CDR3nt: TGTGCCAGCAGCCTCTTAGCAAGGAGCAAAGCCAAAAACATTCAGTACTTC; CDR3aa: CASSLLARSKAKNIQYF
abundance: few; d_gene: -; v_gene: TRBV7-2; j_gene: TRBJ1-3; CDR3nt: TGTGCCAGCAGCTTAAAGAGCATGGGAAACACCATATATTTT; CDR3aa: CASSLKSMGNTIYF
abundance: -; d_gene: -; v_gene: TRBV6-5; j_gene: TRBJ1-6; CDR3nt: TGTGCCAGCAGTTACTCAGGACGGGGTTCACCCCTCCACTTT; CDR3aa: CASSYSGRGSPLHF
abundance: -; d_gene: -; v_gene: TRBV7-3; j_gene: TRBJ2-2; CDR3nt: TGTGCCAGCAGCTCACAGCCGGGACTCGGGGCCGGGGAGCTGTTTTTT; CDR3aa: CASSSQPGLGAGELFF
abundance: -; d_gene: -; v_gene: TRBV6-4; j_gene: TRBJ2-3; CDR3nt: TGTGCCAGCAGTGGTAGCGGAGGTGGGACAGATACGCAGTATTTT; CDR3aa: CASSGSGGGTDTQYF
abundance: -; d_gene: -; v_gene: TRBV10-2; j_gene: TRBJ2-4; CDR3nt: TGCGCCAGCAGTGAGCCCGCGGTCAAAAACATTCAGTACTTC; CDR3aa: CASSEPAVKNIQYF
abundance: -; d_gene: -; v_gene: TRBV25-1; j_gene: TRBJ2-7; CDR3nt: TGTGCCAGCAGTACCCCACAGACCTACGAGCAGTACTTC; CDR3aa: CASSTPQTYEQYF
abundance: few; d_gene: -; v_gene: TRBV19; j_gene: TRBJ1-5; CDR3nt: TGTGCCAGTAGTATGGGAGGGGGTTGGAATCAGCCCCAGCATTTT; CDR3aa: CASSMGGGWNQPQHF
abundance: -; d_gene: TRBD2; v_gene: TRBV29-1; j_gene: TRBJ2-3; CDR3nt: TGCAGCGTTGAAAATTCCGGCGGGAGGGGGGATACGCAGTATTTT; CDR3aa: CSVENSGGRGDTQYF
abundance: -; d_gene: -; v_gene: TRBV18; j_gene: TRBJ2-7; CDR3nt: TGTGCCAGCTCACCCCCCGGGGTAGCGGATACTCGCGAGCAGTACTTC; CDR3aa: CASSPPGVADTREQYF
abundance: -; d_gene: TRBD1; v_gene: TRBV29-1; j_gene: TRBJ1-1; CDR3nt: TGCAGCGTTGATGCTACAGGGGGAACTGAAGCTTTCTTT; CDR3aa: CSVDATGGTEAFF
abundance: -; d_gene: -; v_gene: TRBV29-1; j_gene: TRBJ1-4; CDR3nt: TGCAGCGTTGGGGGGCGGACTGAAAAACTGTTTTTT; CDR3aa: CSVGGRTEKLFF
abundance: once; d_gene: -; v_gene: TRBV6-5; j_gene: TRBJ1-6; CDR3nt: TGTGCCAGCGGCGGATCCAATTCACCCCTCCACTTT; CDR3aa: CASGGSNSPLHF
abundance: -; d_gene: TRBD2; v_gene: TRBV7-2; j_gene: TRBJ2-1; CDR3nt: TGTGCCAGCAGCTCCTTAGCGGGAGAGGCCTACAATGAGCAGTTCTTC; CDR3aa: CASSSLAGEAYNEQFF
abundance: -; d_gene: -; v_gene: TRBV19; j_gene: TRBJ1-5; CDR3nt: TGTGCCAGTAGTACCCCGCGGGGCTGGAGCAATCAGCCCCAGCATTTT; CDR3aa: CASSTPRGWSNQPQHF
abundance: -; d_gene: TRBD2; v_gene: TRBV30; j_gene: TRBJ2-2; CDR3nt: TGTGCCTGGAGTCCAGCCGGACTAGCCGGATACACCGGGGAGCTGTTTTTT; CDR3aa: CAWSPAGLAGYTGELFF
abundance: -; d_gene: TRBD2; v_gene: TRBV24-1; j_gene: TRBJ2-3; CDR3nt: TGTGCCACCAGTGATCGGGGGGGGAGCACAGATACGCAGTATTTT; CDR3aa: CATSDRGGSTDTQYF
abundance: -; d_gene: TRBD2; v_gene: TRBV6-2/TRBV6-3; j_gene: TRBJ2-3; CDR3nt: TGTGCCAGCAGTCGACCCCTAGCGGGAGCCCCAGATACGCAGTATTTT; CDR3aa: CASSRPLAGAPDTQYF
abundance: -; d_gene: TRBD1; v_gene: TRBV18; j_gene: TRBJ1-2; CDR3nt: TGTGCCAGCTCCCCGGGACAGGGGGCGGAGGGCTACACCTTC; CDR3aa: CASSPGQGAEGYTF
abundance: -; d_gene: -; v_gene: TRBV4-3; j_gene: TRBJ2-2; CDR3nt: TGCGCCAGCAGCCAAGGGGCACACACCGGGGAGCTGTTTTTT; CDR3aa: CASSQGAHTGELFF
abundance: -; d_gene: -; v_gene: TRBV5-1; j_gene: TRBJ2-7; CDR3nt: TGCGCCAGCAGCTTAGGGCAGGGTTTCCACGAGCAGTACTTC; CDR3aa: CASSLGQGFHEQYF
abundance: -; d_gene: -; v_gene: TRBV14; j_gene: TRBJ1-1; CDR3nt: TGTGCCAGTCGACAGAACACTGAAGCTTTCTTT; CDR3aa: CASRQNTEAFF
abundance: -; d_gene: -; v_gene: TRBV6-4; j_gene: TRBJ2-1; CDR3nt: TGTGCCAGCAGCACGTCCCGGGGCAATGAGCAGTTCTTC; CDR3aa: CASSTSRGNEQFF
abundance: -; d_gene: TRBD1; v_gene: TRBV29-1; j_gene: TRBJ2-1; CDR3nt: TGCAGCGTTCCCCGGACAGGGTCATGGTCCTACAATGAGCAGTTCTTC; CDR3aa: CSVPRTGSWSYNEQFF
abundance: -; d_gene: TRBD1; v_gene: TRBV4-1; j_gene: TRBJ1-3; CDR3nt: TGCGCCAGCAGCCAAGGGGACAGGGTGGGGAACACCATATATTTT; CDR3aa: CASSQGDRVGNTIYF
abundance: -; d_gene: -; v_gene: TRBV7-9; j_gene: TRBJ2-7; CDR3nt: TGTGCCAGCAGCTTAGGCACGGTCGGGGTGGTCGAGCAGTACTTC; CDR3aa: CASSLGTVGVVEQYF
abundance: once; d_gene: -; v_gene: TRBV24-1; j_gene: TRBJ2-3; CDR3nt: TGTGCCACCAGTGAACGCCTGGAGGGCACGCAGTATTTT; CDR3aa: CATSERLEGTQYF
abundance: -; d_gene: -; v_gene: TRBV6-6; j_gene: TRBJ2-7; CDR3nt: TGTGCCAGCAGTTACACCCCCGGGTACGAGCAGTACTTC; CDR3aa: CASSYTPGYEQYF
abundance: -; d_gene: -; v_gene: TRBV7-8; j_gene: TRBJ2-1; CDR3nt: TGTGCCAGCAGCGTTAGGGGAGGCTCCTACAATGAGCAGTTCTTC; CDR3aa: CASSVRGGSYNEQFF
abundance: -; d_gene: -; v_gene: TRBV25-1; j_gene: TRBJ1-5; CDR3nt: TGTGCCAGCAGTCCCCGGGACACCGGCCCCCAGCATTTT; CDR3aa: CASSPRDTGPQHF
abundance: -; d_gene: TRBD2; v_gene: TRBV11-2; j_gene: TRBJ2-4; CDR3nt: TGTGCCAGCAGAAGTAGCGGGAGGGGGGGCGCCATAGCCAAAAACATTCAGTACTTC; CDR3aa: CASRSSGRGGAIAKNIQYF
abundance: once; d_gene: TRBD1; v_gene: TRBV19; j_gene: TRBJ1-2; CDR3nt: TGTGCCAGTACCCCGGACAGGGAGAGAGCTAACTATGGCTACACCTTC; CDR3aa: CASTPDRERANYGYTF
abundance: -; d_gene: TRBD2; v_gene: TRBV6-5; j_gene: TRBJ2-7; CDR3nt: TGTGCCAGCATCGCCGGGACTAGCGGCCCCTACGAGCAGTACTTC; CDR3aa: CASIAGTSGPYEQYF
abundance: once; d_gene: TRBD2; v_gene: TRBV5-1; j_gene: TRBJ2-2; CDR3nt: TGCGCCAGCAGCTCGGGACTAGCGGGAGGAGGGACCGGGGAGCTGTTTTTT; CDR3aa: CASSSGLAGGGTGELFF
abundance: -; d_gene: -; v_gene: TRBV27; j_gene: TRBJ1-6; CDR3nt: TGTGCCAGCAGTTTATATTATCCAGGAAGCTCACCCCTCCACTTT; CDR3aa: CASSLYYPGSSPLHF
abundance: -; d_gene: -; v_gene: TRBV6-6; j_gene: TRBJ1-4; CDR3nt: TGTGCCAGCAGTTACCAGGGAGGGGCAACTAATGAAAAACTGTTTTTT; CDR3aa: CASSYQGGATNEKLFF
abundance: -; d_gene: -; v_gene: TRBV7-2; j_gene: TRBJ2-1; CDR3nt: TGTGCCAGCAGCTTATGGCAGGCTCTCGGCAATGAGCAGTTCTTC; CDR3aa: CASSLWQALGNEQFF
abundance: -; d_gene: TRBD2; v_gene: TRBV18; j_gene: TRBJ2-5; CDR3nt: TGTGCCAGCTCACCGGGACTAGCGGGAGTTGGTGAGACCCAGTACTTC; CDR3aa: CASSPGLAGVGETQYF
abundance: -; d_gene: TRBD2; v_gene: TRBV9; j_gene: TRBJ2-2; CDR3nt: TGTGCCAGCAGCGTAGTGTCTAGCGGTAACACCGGGGAGCTGTTTTTT; CDR3aa: CASSVVSSGNTGELFF
abundance: -; d_gene: -; v_gene: TRBV7-2; j_gene: TRBJ2-2; CDR3nt: TGTGCCAGCAGACAAAGGAAAGGGGGTGCCACCGGGGAGCTGTTTTTT; CDR3aa: CASRQRKGGATGELFF
abundance: -; d_gene: -; v_gene: TRBV7-6; j_gene: TRBJ2-2; CDR3nt: TGTGCCAGCAGGGAGACGAGCGCGAACACCGGGGAGCTGTTTTTT; CDR3aa: CASRETSANTGELFF
abundance: -; d_gene: TRBD2; v_gene: TRBV28; j_gene: TRBJ2-3; CDR3nt: TGTGCCAGCAGAGTGGCGGGAGGCCGCACCTATACGCAGTATTTT; CDR3aa: CASRVAGGRTYTQYF
abundance: -; d_gene: -; v_gene: TRBV12-3/TRBV12-4; j_gene: TRBJ2-5; CDR3nt: TGTGCCAGCAGTTTACGTCAGGGGACCCAGTACTTC; CDR3aa: CASSLRQGTQYF
abundance: -; d_gene: TRBD2; v_gene: TRBV5-6; j_gene: TRBJ2-1; CDR3nt: TGTGCCAGCAGCTCCGGACTAGCGGGAGGTAGGGAGCAGTTCTTC; CDR3aa: CASSSGLAGGREQFF
abundance: -; d_gene: -; v_gene: TRBV24-1; j_gene: TRBJ2-1; CDR3nt: TGTGCCACCAGTGATTTAGGAGGGCTCTACAATGAGCAGTTCTTC; CDR3aa: CATSDLGGLYNEQFF
abundance: few; d_gene: -; v_gene: TRBV29-1; j_gene: TRBJ2-1; CDR3nt: TGCAGCGCCCGGCGGCGCGGGACTTACAATGAGCAGTTCTTC; CDR3aa: CSARRRGTYNEQFF
abundance: -; d_gene: TRBD2; v_gene: TRBV2; j_gene: TRBJ2-7; CDR3nt: TGTGCCAGCAGGAGGGAGGGCTACGAGCAGTACTTC; CDR3aa: CASRREGYEQYF
abundance: -; d_gene: TRBD2; v_gene: TRBV12-5; j_gene: TRBJ2-2; CDR3nt: TGTGCTAGTGGTTCTCAGCGGGAGGGCTACATCGGGGAGCTGTTTTTT; CDR3aa: CASGSQREGYIGELFF
abundance: -; d_gene: -; v_gene: TRBV6-2/TRBV6-3; j_gene: TRBJ1-1; CDR3nt: TGTGCCAGCACTTACCCAGGCACCTTTGAAGCTTTCTTT; CDR3aa: CASTYPGTFEAFF
abundance: few; d_gene: -; v_gene: TRBV4-1; j_gene: TRBJ1-1; CDR3nt: TGCGCCAGCAGCCAAGCGGAGGGCAGCACTGAAGCTTTCTTT; CDR3aa: CASSQAEGSTEAFF
abundance: -; d_gene: -; v_gene: TRBV4-1; j_gene: TRBJ1-1; CDR3nt: TGCGCCAGCAGCCAAGTCCCAGGGGCGATGAACACTGAAGCTTTCTTT; CDR3aa: CASSQVPGAMNTEAFF
abundance: -; d_gene: -; v_gene: TRBV7-3; j_gene: TRBJ1-3; CDR3nt: TGTGCCAGCAGCCCGACCCCAACAGGGACTGGAAACACCATATATTTT; CDR3aa: CASSPTPTGTGNTIYF
abundance: few; d_gene: TRBD2; v_gene: TRBV11-3; j_gene: TRBJ2-1; CDR3nt: TGTGCCAGCAGCCTGGGACTAGAGTATGAGCAGTTCTTC; CDR3aa: CASSLGLEYEQFF